The present T cell receptor (beta chain) was sequenced within a study of OX40 agonist ivuxolimab in advanced cancers. Broadly, across the study: Ivuxolimab, which targeted the costimulatory receptor OX40 (CD134), was an agonistic, fully human IgG2 monoclonal antibody. A male proportion of roughly 80% and a mean age of 60 years, ranging from roughly 23 to 80, were recorded for the dose-escalation cohort. Among the 50 to 55 dose-escalation patients, around 20 had hepatocellular carcinoma, 15 or so melanoma, 9 renal cell carcinoma and 9 head and neck cancer. Patients were allowed to have had prior anti-PD-1, anti-PD-L1 or anti-CTLA-4 therapy, and more than 30% of the dose-escalation patients had previously received checkpoint inhibitors. Peripheral TCRbeta sequencing was intended to test whether TCR sequence diversity was altered and clonal T-cell expansion was caused by ivuxolimab. The monotherapy dose-escalation portion (N = 52 patients) of the phase I ivuxolimab trial is reported in the paper. Intravenous ivuxolimab was administered to patients every 2 weeks at six dose levels: 0.01, 0.1, 0.3, 1.5, 3 and 10 mg/kg. Partial responses occurred in three dose-escalation patients: two with cutaneous melanoma and one with hepatocellular carcinoma. Results and caveats for the whole study, not just this receptor: At doses of 0.1 to 3.0 mg/kg, clonal expansion of both CD4+ and CD8+ T cells in blood was seen between baseline and week 6. In the 0.1-3.0 mg/kg groups, partial responders were among the patients with the lowest normalized peripheral clonal expansion, particularly in CD8+ T cells. Which antigens the clonally expanded peripheral T cells were specific for was not determined. Low levels of normalized T-cell clonal expansion were also shown by some nonresponding patients. On average, CD8+ T cells showed more expanded clones than CD4+ T cells after ivuxolimab.

To sequence the TCRbeta CDR3 region, genomic DNA was isolated from the sorted cells. TCRbeta CDR3 regions were sequenced using the immunoSEQ Assay. As stored in TCRdb, this immuneACCESS dataset retains in-frame rearrangements with V and J assigned. A fraction of the clones does not appear; measured against another copy, unresolved V genes explain less than half of the discrepancy, and the remainder lacks a known reason. In this sample the table shows approximately 12,000 clones, around 66% of which occur a single time. The leading ten clones occupy approximately 12% of the sample. Concerning this clone itself: Its specific antigen is unknown. Nothing much larger sits one base from this clone, and base qualities are not available.

Patients with a history of autoimmune disease or receiving systemic immunosuppression were excluded from the trial. Peripheral blood for TCR sequencing was collected from all dose cohorts at baseline, on cycle 4 day 1, and on cycle 7 day 1. The samples were taken from a phase I, first-in-human, multicenter, open-label dose-escalation trial of ivuxolimab. The trial enrolled adults with locally advanced or metastatic head and neck squamous cell, hepatocellular, melanoma or renal cell carcinoma. Before TCR sequencing, CD4+ and CD8+ T cells were separately sorted from peripheral blood. This receptor was taken from an adult with an advanced solid tumor such as melanoma, head and neck, liver or kidney cancer. Sequenced here: CD4+ or CD8+ T cells sorted from blood, sampled in a trial of the OX40 agonist ivuxolimab.

The CDR3 is CASSQTGNTEAFF. DNA sequence: TGTGCCAGCAGCCAAACAGGGAACACTGAAGCTTTCTTT. In this chain, TRBV11-1 is recombined with TRBJ1-1; TRBD1 is a weak D gene call, 5 bases matching. The germline V gene (reference sequence) gives CDR1 as SGHAT and CDR2 as FQDESV. From cysteine to phenylalanine, the CDR3 is 13 amino acids long. Here the CDR3 DNA is all that survives: 39 bases in frame from base 1. V is shortened by 5 bases, J by 1 base, and the region joining them spans 8 bases.